These T cell receptor beta chains were read from a single sample in a study of B cell selection in AIRE deficiency. Profiling relied on immunoSEQ multiplex PCR, and the TCRdb table lists in-frame clones only, not all of them. Found here are 4,700 or so clones, 80% to 90% of them singletons; the top ten hold around 3%. The sequencing sample was made of Tregs sorted from PBMCs. The receptors come from a human donor with AIRE deficiency. CDR3s include the opening cysteine and the closing phenylalanine or tryptophan. A D gene is named only where the DNA matches it firmly. Clone size is given for some rows only: seen once, a few or many times, or a class if the clone is expanded.

v_gene,abundance,j_gene,d_gene,CDR3nt,CDR3aa
TRBV7-2,few,TRBJ2-7,NA,TGTGCCAGCAGCTTAGGACAGGCGATCACCTACGAGCAGTACTTC,CASSLGQAITYEQYF
TRBV18,NA,TRBJ1-5,TRBD1,TGTGCCAGCTCTCTACAGGGGGCGGATCAGCCCCAGCATTTT,CASSLQGADQPQHF
TRBV28,NA,TRBJ1-2,NA,TGTGCCAGCAGTGCCCCGGGACATTTATTCTTCTATGGCTACACCTTC,CASSAPGHLFFYGYTF
TRBV7-2,NA,TRBJ1-6,TRBD1,TGTGCCAGCAGCTTCGACAGGGGGCGTAATTCACCCCTCCACTTT,CASSFDRGRNSPLHF
TRBV10-3,NA,TRBJ2-3,TRBD2,TGTGCCATCAGTGAAGTGGGACTAGCGGGAGGATTTACAGATACGCAGTATTTT,CAISEVGLAGGFTDTQYF
TRBV18,NA,TRBJ2-6,NA,TGTGCCAGCTCACCCGAGGCTGGCTCTGGGGCCAACGTCCTGACTTTC,CASSPEAGSGANVLTF
TRBV4-2,NA,TRBJ2-3,TRBD1,TGTGCCAGCAGCCGCATACCGGGACAGGGTCGAACAGATACGCAGTATTTT,CASSRIPGQGRTDTQYF
TRBV6-1,NA,TRBJ2-7,NA,TGTGCCAGCTCAGGACGGCAGGGAGTCTACGAGCAGTACTTC,CASSGRQGVYEQYF
TRBV2,NA,TRBJ2-7,NA,TGTGCCAGCAGTGACGTCAGTCCCCCCTACGAGCAGTACTTC,CASSDVSPPYEQYF
TRBV19,NA,TRBJ2-2,NA,TGTGCCAGTAGTATCAGAGGGGGGTTCACCGGGGAGCTGTTTTTT,CASSIRGGFTGELFF
TRBV5-1,NA,TRBJ2-1,NA,TGCGCCAGCAGCTTACTGGGGGGCCCATGGGTTGAGCAGTTCTTC,CASSLLGGPWVEQFF
TRBV7-6,NA,TRBJ2-1,NA,TGTGCCAGCAGCTTAGTGGGGGTACGTCGAGGGCGGAATGAGCAGTTCTTC,CASSLVGVRRGRNEQFF
TRBV6-4,NA,TRBJ1-2,NA,TGTGCCAGCAGTGGCTCGAGCCAGGGGAGGTTAACCTTC,CASSGSSQGRLTF
TRBV15,NA,TRBJ1-2,TRBD1,TGTGCCACCAGCACACGACCAAGTGCCAGGGGGAGTGGCTACACCTTC,CATSTRPSARGSGYTF
TRBV4-2,NA,TRBJ2-5,NA,TGTGCCAGCAGCCGAGGGACTTCCGAGAGGGAGACCCAGTACTTC,CASSRGTSERETQYF
TRBV6-6,NA,TRBJ2-7,NA,TGTGCCAGCAGTTACGCAGCGTTTGCTGGGGAGCAGTACTTC,CASSYAAFAGEQYF